This T cell receptor beta chain stems from a study of blood T cell repertoires in COVID-19. Across the study: Acute and convalescent COVID-19 specimens originated in the United States, Italy and Spain. T cells, B-cell-depleted T cells, or PBMCs provided the cDNA or gDNA that served as material.

How the authors handled the data: Estimates of nucleated cell counts were drawn from the amplification of reference gene primers. Clones were sequenced by immunoSEQ multiplex PCR, and TCRdb holds only the in-frame ones, with some missing. The DNA gave D and trimming, while V, J and clone size come from that table. The sample includes about 250,000 clones, approximately 88% of them seen just once. Germline V gene sequence: CDR1 SGHRS, CDR2 YFSETQ. The germline V and J ends were trimmed by 4 bases and 1 base, with 8 bases remaining between them. This CDR3 is 13 amino acids long. The chain joins TRBV5-1 to TRBJ1-1; D is undetermined. Material for sequencing was peripheral blood. This receptor was taken from a woman aged 25 to 39 with acute or convalescent COVID-19. The CDR3: CASSKTANTEAFF. In DNA form, the CDR3 reads TGCGCCAGCAGCAAGACTGCGAACACTGAAGCTTTCTTT.